This T cell receptor delta chain was sequenced for a study of γδ T cells in repeated Plasmodium falciparum infection (dated by TCRdb to about 2021). About the full investigation: The natural-infection arm enrolled Malian children exposed to intense seasonal malaria transmission, compared against age and gender matched Australian children. In the study, the shaping of the human gammadelta T cell repertoire by repeated Plasmodium falciparum infection was examined using natural infection in Mali and controlled human malaria infection. Four controlled human malaria infections were administered to roughly 5 malaria-naive U.S. adults over approximately 580 days by bites from P. falciparum NF54-infected Anopheles stephensi mosquitoes. Malian gammadelta TCR repertoires were analysed cross-sectionally in periods with no transmission and longitudinally across episodes of acute febrile malaria. Samples were collected from controlled-infection subjects at baseline, immediately before selected infections, and 21 days after each infection. Overall study outcomes, separate from this receptor: Repeated controlled infections appeared to drive waves of new clonotype selection in Vdelta2-negative, largely Vdelta1+, gammadelta TCR repertoires. Generalizability was limited because the Malian cohort was drawn from a small rural village of predominantly one ethnic group. Across time and infection, the Vgamma9/Vdelta2+ TCR repertoires showed a highly stable polyclonal makeup, with many TCRgamma sequences overlapping between individuals. The controlled-infection cohort was small, limiting analysis of inter-individual variability in gammadelta T cell responses. Compared with Australian children, Malian children appeared to have Vdelta2-negative gammadelta TCR repertoires that were more clonally expanded, less diverse and less shared.

The CDR3 goes from the cysteine to the phenylalanine over 23 residues. The retained sequence is limited to the CDR3, 69 bases, with the frame set at the first base. Sequences TSWWSYY (CDR1) and QGS (CDR2) are obtained from the germline V gene. The V and J ends are trimmed by 1 base and 2 bases, leaving 35 bases between them. Concerning this clone itself: Its antigen is not yet known. For this DNA, TCRdb reports the protein of a much larger clone, which diverges at residue 11, most likely from a read error; the protein presented here is translated directly from the DNA.

Library construction relied on multiplex PCR. Sequencing instrument: Illumina MiSeq. Each sorted gammadelta T cell sample was sequenced for both the TCR gamma (TRG) and TCR delta (TRD) chains. The original pipeline was this. Clonotype tree plots, accumulated frequency of the top 20 clonotypes, diversity index (DI) and D75 metrics were included in the repertoire analyses. Clones were re-identified by TCRdb from the public reads with CATT, and rows with the same DNA were merged. The V and J calls come from TCRdb's annotation, not from the publication. The sample has more than 45,000 delta-chain clones on record, approximately 1.5% of them singletons. The leading ten clones occupy approximately 16% of the sample. For bulk TCR repertoire analysis, Vgamma9/Vdelta2+ and Vdelta2-negative gammadelta T cell populations were isolated by flow sorting from peripheral blood mononuclear cells.

Sequenced material: gamma-delta T cells from blood. The receptor comes from a pool of human donors (malaria-infected and uninfected, not separated). The chain uses TRDV1 and TRDJ1; a tentative D match to TRDD2 spans 5 bases. CDR3 region: CALGERLNQVIPSCFPSTDKLIF. The nucleotides are TGTGCTCTTGGGGAACGCCTAAATCAAGTTATTCCAAGTTGTTTCCCTTCGACCGATAAACTCATCTTT.